This TCR beta chain comes out of a study of blood T cell repertoires in COVID-19. Study-wide context: The United States, Italy and Spain provided the acute and convalescent COVID-19 samples. Sample material is recorded as cDNA or gDNA derived from T cells, B-cell-depleted T cells, or PBMCs.

In the source study's methods: Scientists estimated how many nucleated cells there were by amplifying reference gene primers. Assay used: immunoSEQ multiplex PCR; TCRdb lists only in-frame clones, some missing. D and trimming were read from the DNA, whereas the V and J calls and clone size are those reported in that table. The sample has 150,000 to 200,000 clones; more than 85% are singletons. This CDR3 comprises 13 residues. Germline lookup yields CDR1 KGHSH and CDR2 LQKENI. V was shortened by 1 base and J by 4 bases, with 4 bases between the two germline ends. The sample taken for sequencing was peripheral blood. This receptor was identified in a woman older than 75 in a cohort sampled during active or convalescent COVID-19. J is TRBJ1-4 and V is TRBV18; the D is unclear. CDR3 sequence reads: CASSPRVNEKLFF. The CDR3 DNA sequence: TGTGCCAGCTCACCACGCGTTAATGAAAAACTGTTTTTT.